Listed below are T cell receptor beta chains from one sample, sequenced in a study of blood T cell repertoires in COVID-19. Produced via immunoSEQ multiplex PCR; TCRdb's table is partial and in-frame only. In the table there are around 41,000 clones, approximately 82% of which are singletons. The sample was peripheral blood. Receptor source: a woman at least 80 years old with acute or convalescent COVID-19. Both conserved end residues are part of each CDR3. D genes are given only for firm matches. Where a row states a size, it is once, few, many or the class of an expanded clone; other rows omit it.

d_call,v_call,clone_size,j_call,cdr3_nt,cdr3_aa
NA,TRBV11-2,NA,TRBJ2-6,TGTGCCAGCAGCGGACTACCCCTTACTGGGGCCAACGTCCTGACTTTC,CASSGLPLTGANVLTF
NA,TRBV3-1/TRBV3-2,NA,TRBJ1-2,TGTGCCAGCAGCCTCACGCCGGGAAATCACTATGGCTACACCTTC,CASSLTPGNHYGYTF
NA,TRBV9,NA,TRBJ2-2,TGTGCCAGCAGCCCCCGGGGGGCCGCCGGGGAGCTGTTTTTT,CASSPRGAAGELFF
NA,TRBV28,NA,TRBJ1-5,TGTGCCAGCAGTTTATGGCCGGGTGGGGCAGCTAATCAGCCCCAGCATTTT,CASSLWPGGAANQPQHF
NA,TRBV7-7,NA,TRBJ2-5,TGTGCTAGCAGCTTCGGGATATCGGGCGAGACCCAGTACTTC,CASSFGISGETQYF
TRBD1,TRBV10-3,NA,TRBJ1-2,TGTGCCATCAGTGAGGGGACAGGGTGGGGCTACACCTTC,CAISEGTGWGYTF
NA,TRBV28,NA,TRBJ1-3,TGTGCCAGCAGTTTATCTTACTCTGGAAACACCATATATTTT,CASSLSYSGNTIYF
TRBD2,TRBV7-3,NA,TRBJ2-5,TGTGCCAGCAGCTTAGGGGCGACTAGCGGGGGGCAAGACCGAGAGACCCAGTACTTC,CASSLGATSGGQDRETQYF
NA,TRBV11-2,NA,TRBJ1-3,TGTGCCAGCAGCTTAGGACTCTCTGGAAACACCATATATTTT,CASSLGLSGNTIYF
TRBD2,TRBV19,NA,TRBJ2-2,TGTGCCAGTACGGGACTAGCTTTCTCCGGGGAGCTGTTTTTT,CASTGLAFSGELFF
TRBD1,TRBV19,NA,TRBJ2-1,TGTGCCAGTAGGGACGGACAGGGGGCTAGAAATGAGCAGTTCTTC,CASRDGQGARNEQFF
TRBD2,TRBV10-3,NA,TRBJ2-5,TGTGCCATCAGTGCCGGGGGGGAGACCCAGTACTTC,CAISAGGETQYF
NA,TRBV28,NA,TRBJ2-5,TGTGCCAGCAGTTTAACGGCAGGGTCAGAGACCCAGTACTTC,CASSLTAGSETQYF
NA,TRBV7-2,NA,TRBJ1-2,TGTGCCAGCAGCTCCTTTCCAACAGGCAACTATGGCTACACCTTC,CASSSFPTGNYGYTF
TRBD1,TRBV6-5,NA,TRBJ1-1,TGTGCCAGCAGTTACGGGGACAGGATCAACACTGAAGCTTTCTTT,CASSYGDRINTEAFF
TRBD1,TRBV5-1,few,TRBJ2-7,TGCGCCAGCAGCTTGGCCCTGGGGACAGATCCCTACGAGCAGTACTTC,CASSLALGTDPYEQYF
NA,TRBV28,NA,TRBJ2-7,TGTGCCAGCTCCCCACAACGGAGAGGGCGCAACGAGCAGTACTTC,CASSPQRRGRNEQYF
NA,TRBV11-2,NA,TRBJ2-2,TGTGCCAGCAGCCTCATGGGCGGGGACACCGGGGAGCTGTTTTTT,CASSLMGGDTGELFF
TRBD1,TRBV4-1,NA,TRBJ1-3,TGCGCCAGCAGCCAGGGGGACAGCGGAAACACCATATATTTT,CASSQGDSGNTIYF
TRBD1,TRBV9,few,TRBJ1-1,TGTGCCAGCAGCCGGACAGGGAACACTGAAGCTTTCTTT,CASSRTGNTEAFF
NA,TRBV6-5,NA,TRBJ2-7,TGTGCCAGCAGAGCCGCAAGCTACGAGCAGTACTTC,CASRAASYEQYF
TRBD2,TRBV7-2,NA,TRBJ2-1,TGTGCCAGCAGCTTGGCGGGGGATCCTTACAATGAGCAGTTCTTC,CASSLAGDPYNEQFF